Presented here are 28 T cell receptor beta chains from one specimen sequenced in a study of blood T cells in healthy people across ages. Using a J-beta primer mix together with a sample-barcoded 5' primer, a second PCR was run for roughly 6 to 11 cycles. TCRdb analysed the 5' RACE reads with MiXCR anew, one entry per CDR3 protein. The sample lists some 1.5 million distinct CDR3 sequences, 25% to 30% seen once, with 7% to 9% in the top ten. The sample comprised blood. The receptors come from a woman under 40 in good health.

The chain joins TRBV10-3 to TRBJ2-5, with D perhaps TRBD1 (6 bases). Germline V lookup: CDR1 ENHRY, CDR2 SYGVKD. Trimming pared 8 bases from V and 2 bases from J, leaving 12 bases between. The CDR3 is 13 residues long. In DNA form, the CDR3 reads TGTGCCATCGGAGCCGGGACACAAGAGACCCAGTACTTC. Encoded protein: CAIGAGTQETQYF.

This clonotype has only a few counts. The chain carries TRBV2 and TRBJ2-7; 10 nucleotides line up with TRBD1. The trim removed 5 bases at V and 7 bases at J, leaving 8 bases unmatched. The CDR3 runs 14 residues. Looked up from germline, CDR1 is SNHLY and CDR2 is FYNNEI. The DNA for the CDR3 is TGTGCCAGCAGTCCCGACAGGGGGCAGAGGGAGCAGTACTTC. As protein: CASSPDRGQREQYF.

This clonotype appeared a few times. The chain joins TRBV20-1 to TRBJ2-5, with 7 nucleotides matching TRBD2. Germline CDR1 reads DFQATT; CDR2 reads SNEGSKA (reference sequence). With 8 bases clipped from V and 5 bases from J, the junction kept 14 bases outside the gene matches. CDR3 size: 14 residues. As DNA, the CDR3 is TGCAGTTTCGGGGTGGGAGGGCCCTTTGAGACCCAGTACTTC. The encoded protein is CSFGVGGPFETQYF.

Concerning this clonotype itself: At one end the junction does not follow the germline gene, possibly because of a read error. V and J are TRBV5-1 and TRBJ1-2; D not resolved. Germline assignment: CDR1 SGHRS and CDR2 YFSETQ. The CDR3 has 14 amino acids. In DNA form, the CDR3 reads TGCGCCAGCAACTTGGATGGCGGTAACTATGGCTACACCTTC. Its translation: CASNLDGGNYGYTF.

CDR3 coding DNA: TGTGCCAGCAGCAGAACGTTCCAAGAGACCCAGTACTTC. Translated: CASSRTFQETQYF. The genes are TRBV14 and TRBJ2-5; the D is unclear. Germline assignment: CDR1 SGHDN and CDR2 FVKESK. Trimming shortened V by 5 bases and J by 1 base, and 8 bases separated the two germline ends. The CDR3 runs to 13 residues. Complete variable domain (other parts from reference TRBV14 and TRBJ2-5): EAGVTQFPSHSVIEKGQTVTLRCDPISGHDNLYWYRRVMGKEIKFLLHFVKESKQDESGMPNNRFLAERTGGTYSTLKVQPAELEDSGVYFCASSRTFQETQYFGPGTRLLVL.

This clonotype has just a few counts. This rearrangement joins TRBV30 to TRBJ2-1; D possibly uses TRBD1 or TRBD2 (5 bases each). Trimming pared 1 base from V and 0 bases from J, leaving 7 bases between. CDR3 length: 14 residues. Germline CDR1 GTSNPN, CDR2 SVGIG (reference sequence). The CDR3 sequence is CAWSGGSSYNEQFF. DNA of the CDR3: TGTGCCTGGAGTGGGGGGAGCTCCTACAATGAGCAGTTCTTC. The full variable domain, completed using reference TRBV30 and TRBJ2-1, is SQTIHQWPATLVQPVGSPLSLECTVEGTSNPNLYWYRQAAGRGLQLLFYSVGIGQISSEVPQNLSASRPQDRQFILSSKKLLLSDSGFYLCAWSGGSSYNEQFFGPGTRLTVL.

The CDR3 region has the DNA TGTGCCATCAAGGACTCCCAAGAGACCCAGTTCTTC. Amino acids: CAIKDSQETQFF. The chain couples TRBV10-3 to TRBJ2-5; possibly TRBD2 for D (5 bases). TRBJ2-1 explains the end of the DNA better; the J call may be wrong. Germline V gene sequence: CDR1 ENHRY, CDR2 SYGVKD. The CDR3 has 12 residues.

This clonotype was seen only a few times. The V gene is TRBV28, the J gene TRBJ1-3; D is ambiguous. Germline lookup yields CDR1 MDHEN and CDR2 SYDVKM. Trimming took 5 bases from V and 5 from J, leaving 4 bases between them. The CDR3 has 11 amino acids. CDR3 amino acids: CASSGRNTIYF. As DNA, the CDR3 is TGTGCCAGCAGTGGCCGAAACACCATATATTTT.

V gene TRBV5-1 combines with J gene TRBJ1-2, with a weak D call TRBD1 (5 bases). The CDR3 spans 17 residues. The V gene lost 3 bases and the J gene lost 0 bases, with 18 bases spanning the gap. Germline V gives CDR1 SGHRS, CDR2 YFSETQ. DNA for the CDR3: TGCGCCAGCAGCTCAAGTGGGACCGGGCGATCTAACTATGGCTACACCTTC. This sequence encodes CASSSSGTGRSNYGYTF.

This clonotype came up many times. V is TRBV28 and J is TRBJ2-4; D perhaps matches TRBD2 (6 bases). Germline V gives CDR1 MDHEN, CDR2 SYDVKM. The CDR3 spans 15 residues. V was shortened by 1 base and J by 3 bases, with 10 bases between the two germline ends. The CDR3 here is CASSLSGSLKNIQYF. The CDR3 DNA reads TGTGCCAGCAGTTTATCCGGGAGCCTCAAAAACATTCAGTACTTC.

The V and J genes are TRBV5-5 and TRBJ2-7; TRBD2 matches at 7 bases. The trim removed 4 bases at V and 2 bases at J, leaving 6 bases unmatched. The CDR3 sequence is 14 residues long. Germline V CDR1 and CDR2: SGHKS, YYEKEE (reference sequence). The CDR3 region has the DNA TGTGCCAGCAGCCCCCGGGACTATGCCTACGAGCAGTACTTC. Its translation: CASSPRDYAYEQYF. The full variable domain, with the rest looked up from reference TRBV5-5 and TRBJ2-7, is DAGVTQSPTHLIKTRGQQVTLRCSPISGHKSVSWYQQVLGQGPQFIFQYYEKEERGRGNFPDRFSARQFPNYSSELNVNALLLGDSALYLCASSPRDYAYEQYFGPGTRLTVT.

This chain uses TRBV4-1 with TRBJ2-7, with TRBD2 matching 7 bases. CDR1 is MGHRA and CDR2 is YSYEKL in the germline V gene. The CDR3 has 15 amino acids. Germline trimming cut 4 bases from V and 2 bases from J; bases unmatched to any gene: 8. Here the CDR3 reads CASSRMGGGPYEQYF. For the CDR3, the DNA is TGCGCCAGCAGCCGGATGGGCGGGGGACCCTACGAGCAGTACTTC.

The sample holds a few counts of this clonotype. CDR3 DNA sequence: TGTGCCAGCAGCAGGGGCCAAAGGGTTTCCTACGAGCAGTACTTC. The encoded protein is CASSRGQRVSYEQYF. The rearrangement links TRBV9 to TRBJ2-7; a possible D gene is TRBD1 (5 bases). This CDR3 region has 15 residues. Trimming left V 4 bases short and J 1 base short, with 15 bases between. Germline V CDR1 and CDR2: SGDLS, YYNGEE.

As to this clonotype: This may arise from a read error, as a much more abundant clone is one base away. The chain has TRBV18 and TRBJ2-4; unclear D gene. The CDR3 has 14 residues. The V gene's germline CDR1 is KGHSH and CDR2 LQKENI. The V end was cut by 5 bases, the J end by 13 bases, with 21 bases between. In DNA, the CDR3 is TGTGCCAGCTCAACCGAGACTGGGGAAGGAGAGCAGTACTTC. Translating it yields CASSTETGEGEQYF.

This clonotype has more than one count but fewer than ten. The CDR3 DNA follows: TGTGCCAGCACCGATCGGGCGGGAGAGCAAGAGACCCAGTACTTC. Protein product: CASTDRAGEQETQYF. The gene calls are TRBV12-3 or TRBV12-4 and TRBJ2-5, with TRBD2 identical over 7 bases. CDR3 size: 15 residues. V shed 7 bases and J 2 bases; nucleotides not matched to a gene: 10.

As to this clonotype: At one of its ends the junction is not consistent with the germline gene, which may arise from a read error. The rearrangement joins TRBV10-3 to TRBJ1-2; 7 bases match TRBD1. Germline CDR1 reads ENHRY; CDR2 reads SYGVKD. The CDR3 length is 12 residues. CDR3 sequence reads: CAIRTTGYGHTF. CDR3 nucleotides: TGTGCCATCAGGACGACAGGGTATGGCCACACCTTC.

In its sample, this clonotype was seen many times. The chain is built from TRBV12-3 or TRBV12-4 and TRBJ1-6; D not resolved. Trimming took 3 bases from V and 6 from J, leaving 6 bases between them. The CDR3 is 13 amino acids. This chain's CDR3 is CASSLGFNSPLHF. As DNA, the CDR3 is TGTGCCAGCAGTTTGGGTTTTAATTCACCCCTCCACTTT.

This clonotype was seen a handful of times. The rearrangement links TRBV11-2 to TRBJ2-4; D remains unclear. Germline V gene lookup returns CDR1 SGHAT and CDR2 FQNNGV. The CDR3 is 12 residues long. V was clipped by 7 bases and J by 5 bases, with 9 bases between them. CDR3 protein: CASTYRENIQYF. The CDR3 DNA reads TGTGCCAGCACCTACAGAGAAAACATTCAGTACTTC.

This chain uses TRBV28 with TRBJ1-5, with 12 bases fitting TRBD1. Unmatched junction bases numbered 9, after V lost 6 bases and J lost 0 bases. Germline V gene lookup returns CDR1 MDHEN and CDR2 SYDVKM. The CDR3 length is 18 residues. CDR3 bases: TGTGCCAGCAGACTACCGGGACAGGGGGCCTATAGCAATCAGCCCCAGCATTTT. This translates into CASRLPGQGAYSNQPQHF.

The chain uses TRBV29-1 and TRBJ2-3, with 13 bases identical to TRBD2. Losses at the gene ends were 7 bases for V and 3 bases for J; bases not matched to a gene: 4. Per the germline V gene, CDR1 is SQVTM and CDR2 is ANQGSEA. This CDR3 region has 14 residues. Here the CDR3 reads CSGRTSGRTDTQYF. The CDR3 DNA is TGCAGCGGACGGACTAGCGGGAGAACAGATACGCAGTATTTT.

This clonotype was seen a handful of times. The genes are TRBV6-5 and TRBJ1-6; D remains ambiguous. V dropped 8 bases and J dropped 9 bases, with 8 bases sitting between them. Germline V gene data show CDR1 as MNHEY and CDR2 as SVGAGI. The CDR3 is 11 residues long. CDR3 loop: CASGRGSPLHF. CDR3 bases: TGTGCCAGCGGGCGGGGTTCACCCCTCCACTTT.

This clonotype was seen many times. The chain links TRBV20-1 to TRBJ2-5; 8 nucleotides match TRBD2. V was pared by 6 bases and J by 5 bases, with 14 bases of the junction left unmatched. CDR3 length: 15 amino acids. The germline CDR1 and CDR2 sequences are DFQATT and SNEGSKA (reference sequence). The CDR3 here is CSATDGTRRRETQYF. The CDR3 DNA reads TGCAGTGCCACCGATGGGACTAGGAGGAGGGAGACCCAGTACTTC.

This clonotype was detected a few times. The rearrangement uses TRBV12-3 or TRBV12-4 and TRBJ2-3; D may be TRBD2 (6 bases). V was shortened by 6 bases and J by 4 bases, with 20 bases between the two germline ends. The CDR3 is 16 amino acids. This CDR3 is CASSPLGRRGSDTQYF. For the CDR3, the DNA is TGTGCCAGCAGCCCCCTGGGACGGAGGGGATCAGATACGCAGTATTTT.

A few counts support this clonotype. The chain carries TRBV5-6 and TRBJ2-3; 7 nucleotides align to TRBD2. V dropped 3 bases and J dropped 3; count of bases not matched to a gene: 7. CDR1 and CDR2 from the germline V gene are SGHDT and YYEEEE. The CDR3 covers 15 residues. The CDR3 region is CASSSPAGSTDTQYF. CDR3 DNA sequence: TGTGCCAGCAGCTCCCCAGCGGGAAGTACAGATACGCAGTATTTT.

In the case of this clonotype: A read error may produce the germline difference seen at one junction end. V is TRBV5-1 and J is TRBJ2-7; 9 positions agree with TRBD1. This CDR3 spans 15 amino acids. Germline CDR1 reads SGHRS; CDR2 reads YFSETQ. CDR3 region: CASSPKGQGTYEQYF. The CDR3 nucleotides read TGTGCCAGCAGCCCAAAGGGACAGGGCACCTACGAGCAGTACTTC.

At least ten counts were recorded for this clonotype. At one of its ends the junction is not consistent with the germline gene, which may arise from a read error. The chain carries TRBV5-1 and TRBJ1-1; 10 nucleotides align to TRBD1. The CDR3 spans 13 residues. Germline CDR1 reads SGHRS; CDR2 reads YFSETQ. The DNA of the CDR3 is TGTGCCAGCAGTTGGGACAGGGGCACTGAAGCTTTCTTT. Amino acid sequence: CASSWDRGTEAFF.

In its sample, this clonotype was seen a few times. Here the CDR3 reads CASSPRQGPRTEAFF. CDR3 DNA sequence: TGTGCCAGCAGCCCAAGACAGGGTCCGCGGACTGAAGCTTTCTTT. The rearrangement links TRBV7-2 to TRBJ1-1; 7 nucleotides align to TRBD1. After removal of 5 bases from V and 5 bases from J, the junction contained 11 bases not matched to a gene. This CDR3 spans 15 amino acids. Germline CDR1 reads SGHTA; CDR2 reads FQGNSA.

This clonotype has only a few counts. The chain recombines TRBV2 with TRBJ2-3; D is unresolved. Per germline, CDR1 SNHLY and CDR2 FYNNEI. The germline V and J ends were trimmed by 9 bases and 5 bases, with 18 bases remaining between them. The CDR3 is 14 residues long. CDR3 bases: TGTGCCAGTTCGGTACAATTGACTGGAGATACGCAGTATTTT. It translates to CASSVQLTGDTQYF. Supplemented by reference TRBV2 and TRBJ2-3, the full variable domain reads EPEVTQTPSHQVTQMGQEVILRCVPISNHLYFYWYRQILGQKVEFLVSFYNNEISEKSEIFDDQFSVERPDGSNFTLKIRSTKLEDSAMYFCASSVQLTGDTQYFGPGTRLTVL.